The 19 T cell receptor beta chains given below trace back to one sample, sequenced in a study of beta chain features in type 1 diabetes. Expressed TCRB transcripts were sequenced after all isolated RNA was converted to cDNA. Repertoires were generated with immunoSEQ multiplex PCR, while TCRdb's copy carries only in-frame clones and drops some. The sample includes roughly 400,000 clones, over 11% of them seen just once. The sequenced material came from naive CD4+ T cells from blood. The receptor set was obtained from a young man in good health.

This clone has only a few counts. The rearrangement links TRBV29-1 to TRBJ2-7, with D possibly matching TRBD1 (5 bases). From germline, CDR1 is SQVTM and CDR2 ANQGSEA. Between the trimmed V and J ends, which lost 0 bases and 3 bases, there was a span of 12 bases. CDR3 length: 14 amino acids. This CDR3 reads CSVEDRRQNYEQYF. CDR3 DNA sequence: TGCAGCGTTGAAGATAGGCGACAGAACTACGAGCAGTACTTC.

This clone was seen only a few times. The chain is built from TRBV7-9 and TRBJ2-5; 11 bases agree with TRBD1. V was clipped by 5 bases and J by 6 bases; unmatched bases: 14. The V gene's germline CDR1 is SEHNR and CDR2 FQNEAQ (reference sequence). The CDR3 extends over 17 amino acids. CDR3 protein: CASSQYPGTGGAKTQYF. CDR3 nucleotides: TGTGCCAGCAGCCAATACCCCGGGACAGGGGGTGCGAAGACCCAGTACTTC.

This clone was observed a few times. The chain links TRBV30 to TRBJ1-1, with D uncertain. The length of the CDR3 is 15 residues. V was clipped by 0 bases and J by 0 bases, with 11 bases between them. CDR1 and CDR2 (germline): GTSNPN, SVGIG (reference sequence). The DNA for the CDR3 is TGTGCCTGGAGTGTAACTAGGAAGATGAACACTGAAGCTTTCTTT. It yields the protein CAWSVTRKMNTEAFF.

In its sample, this clone was seen a few times. The chain recombines TRBV21-1 with TRBJ1-1. TRBV21-1 is assigned pseudogene status. CDR3 length: 15 amino acids. As DNA, the CDR3 is TGTGCCAGCAGCAAAGGGGAGGGAGGTAGCACTGAAGCTTTCTTT. Its protein is CASSKGEGGSTEAFF.

V is TRBV19 and J is TRBJ2-1; TRBD2 is a possible D gene (5 bases). Deletions cut 8 bases from V and 7 bases from J, with 24 bases between. Germline V gene lookup returns CDR1 LNHDA and CDR2 SQIVND (reference sequence). This CDR3 has 16 residues. In nucleotides, the CDR3 is TGTGCCAGTCGCTCCTCTCCGGGATCCGCGAGGAATGAGCAGTTCTTC. Translated: CASRSSPGSARNEQFF.

The chain couples TRBV29-1 to TRBJ1-2; no clear D gene. The CDR3 sequence is 15 residues long. The V end lost 1 base, the J end lost 4 bases, and 16 bases lay between the germline ends. The germline CDR1 and CDR2 sequences are SQVTM and ANQGSEA. The CDR3 nucleotides are TGCAGCGTTGAAGGATGGGGAGGGTTGTTCTATGGCTACACCTTC. Encoded protein: CSVEGWGGLFYGYTF. Full variable domain (remainder filled in from reference TRBV29-1 and TRBJ1-2): SAVISQKPSRDICQRGTSLTIQCQVDSQVTMMFWYRQQPGQSLTLIATANQGSEATYESGFVIDKFPISRPNLTFSTLTVSNMSPEDSSIYLCSVEGWGGLFYGYTFGSGTRLTVV.

This clone has only a few counts. V usage is TRBV6-1 and J usage is TRBJ2-1; 7 bases are a match to TRBD1. CDR3 length: 15 amino acids. Germline V gene data show CDR1 as MNHNS and CDR2 as SASEGT. The J segment lost 7 bases and the V segment lost 5 bases, leaving 11 bases of the junction unmatched. The CDR3: CASSLQGPPGNEQFF. CDR3 coding DNA: TGTGCCAGCAGTTTACAGGGGCCTCCAGGGAATGAGCAGTTCTTC.

This clone has a handful of counts. Other DNA sequences of this sample code for an identical CDR3. This chain connects TRBV29-1 to TRBJ1-3; possibly TRBD1 for D (5 bases). The V end was cut by 4 bases, the J end by 0 bases, with 7 bases between. The length of the CDR3 is 13 residues. Germline V gene lookup returns CDR1 SQVTM and CDR2 ANQGSEA. The DNA for the CDR3 is TGCAGCGTTGGAGACAGCTCTGGAAACACCATATATTTT. Amino acid sequence: CSVGDSSGNTIYF. Together with reference TRBV29-1 and TRBJ1-3, the CDR3 gives the full variable domain: SAVISQKPSRDICQRGTSLTIQCQVDSQVTMMFWYRQQPGQSLTLIATANQGSEATYESGFVIDKFPISRPNLTFSTLTVSNMSPEDSSIYLCSVGDSSGNTIYFGEGSWLTVV.

The rearrangement uses TRBV2 and TRBJ2-3; D gene ambiguous. V lost 10 bases and J lost 3, with 5 bases in between. CDR1 and CDR2 (germline): SNHLY, FYNNEI. The CDR3 consists of 10 residues. The CDR3 sequence: CATRTDTQYF. The DNA for the CDR3 is TGTGCCACCAGAACAGATACGCAGTATTTT.

The CDR3 region is CASSRRTSGRPGELFF. The CDR3 bases are TGTGCCAGCAGCCGCCGGACTAGCGGGAGGCCCGGGGAGCTGTTTTTT. The chain uses TRBV5-4 and TRBJ2-2, with 14 bases matching TRBD2. The CDR3 is 16 residues long. V shed 4 bases, J shed 6 bases, and the junction held 5 bases outside the gene matches. Per the germline V gene, CDR1 is SGHNT and CDR2 is YYREEE (reference sequence).

Only a few counts were recorded for this clone. The chain links TRBV11-2 to TRBJ2-7; D perhaps matches TRBD1 (6 bases). Looked up from germline, CDR1 is SGHAT and CDR2 is FQNNGV. Trimming removed 4 bases at V and 2 bases at J, with 15 bases between. The CDR3 is made up of 15 amino acids. The CDR3 nucleotides are TGTGCCAGCAGCTCCATGGGACAAGTCGCCTACGAGCAGTACTTC. Protein product: CASSSMGQVAYEQYF. Filled out from reference TRBV11-2 and TRBJ2-7, the complete variable domain reads EAGVAQSPRYKIIEKRQSVAFWCNPISGHATLYWYQQILGQGPKLLIQFQNNGVVDDSQLPKDRFSAERLKGVDSTLKIQPAKLEDSAVYLCASSSMGQVAYEQYFGPGTRLTVT.

This clone was recorded a few times. The rearrangement uses TRBV27 and TRBJ2-7; weak D call: TRBD2 (6 bases). V was cut by 3 bases and J by 4 bases, with 13 bases left in between. Germline V gene sequence: CDR1 MNHEY, CDR2 SMNVEV (reference sequence). CDR3 length: 14 amino acids. CDR3 region: CASSLCGTPYEQYV. DNA of the CDR3: TGTGCCAGCAGTTTGTGCGGGACTCCGTACGAGCAGTACGTC.

This chain uses TRBV7-2 with TRBJ2-5; 9 bases align to TRBD2. The germline V gene has CDR1 SGHTA and CDR2 FQGNSA. The CDR3 loop spans 17 amino acids. With 1 base clipped from V and 2 bases from J, the junction kept 8 bases outside the gene matches. The CDR3 nucleotides read TGTGCCAGCAGCTTAGTCTTCCTAGCGGGGTCTCAAGAGACCCAGTACTTC. Residues: CASSLVFLAGSQETQYF.

This clone was counted a few times. This chain links TRBV4-3 with TRBJ2-4, with 8 positions matching TRBD2. Trimming at V came to 2 bases and at J to 5 bases, leaving 2 bases not matched to a gene. Per the germline V gene, CDR1 is LGHNA and CDR2 is YSLEER. The CDR3 has 14 amino acids. CDR3 DNA: TGCGCCAGCAGCCAATCCGGGGGGGAAAACATTCAGTACTTC. Its translation: CASSQSGGENIQYF.

This clone was counted a single time. The chain uses TRBV2 and TRBJ2-3; D is undetermined. The germline gives CDR1 SNHLY, CDR2 FYNNEI. Between the trimmed V and J ends, which lost 6 bases and 6 bases, there was a span of 7 bases. CDR3 length: 11 residues. The CDR3 sequence is CASSPRDTQYF. CDR3 DNA sequence: TGTGCCAGCAGCCCGAGGGATACGCAGTATTTT. The full variable domain, with the rest looked up from reference TRBV2 and TRBJ2-3, is EPEVTQTPSHQVTQMGQEVILRCVPISNHLYFYWYRQILGQKVEFLVSFYNNEISEKSEIFDDQFSVERPDGSNFTLKIRSTKLEDSAMYFCASSPRDTQYFGPGTRLTVL.

A few counts support this clone. The chain has TRBV29-1 and TRBJ2-5; D possibly corresponds to TRBD1 (6 bases). Trimming pared 2 bases from V and 5 bases from J, leaving 18 bases between. There are 15 residues in the CDR3. Germline CDR1 is SQVTM and CDR2 is ANQGSEA. The CDR3 nucleotides read TGCAGCGTTGAACTGGGGGCAGGGAGTATCGAGACCCAGTACTTC. Translation: CSVELGAGSIETQYF.

In the case of this clone: The junction does not match germline at one end; this may be a read error. This sequence joins TRBV6-4 and TRBJ1-2; D is ambiguous. Germline CDR1 reads MRHNA; CDR2 reads SNTAGT. The CDR3 is 10 residues long. CDR3 sequence: CASSERSGPF. DNA of the CDR3: TGTGCCAGCAGTGAGAGGTCAGGACCCTTC.

The chain couples TRBV29-1 to TRBJ1-1, with D perhaps TRBD1 (5 bases). Germline CDR1 is SQVTM and CDR2 is ANQGSEA. This CDR3 has 14 residues. The V and J ends lost 4 bases and 1 base respectively, with 13 bases between them. The CDR3 is CSVVYGTGNTEAFF. Here the CDR3 DNA reads TGCAGCGTTGTTTACGGGACGGGGAACACTGAAGCTTTCTTT. The full variable domain, with the rest looked up from reference TRBV29-1 and TRBJ1-1, is SAVISQKPSRDICQRGTSLTIQCQVDSQVTMMFWYRQQPGQSLTLIATANQGSEATYESGFVIDKFPISRPNLTFSTLTVSNMSPEDSSIYLCSVVYGTGNTEAFFGQGTRLTVV.

In its sample, this clone was seen a few times. The chain links TRBV2 to TRBJ1-2, with D possibly being TRBD1 (6 bases). V lost 2 bases, J lost 6 bases, and 7 bases lay in between. The germline V gene encodes CDR1 SNHLY and CDR2 FYNNEI. This CDR3 is built from 12 residues. CDR3 DNA: TGTGCCAGCAGTGAACAGGGGAATGGCTACACCTTC. This translates into CASSEQGNGYTF.